The 18 T cell receptor beta chains below all came from one sample that was sequenced in a study of CXCR3-negative and CXCR3-positive naive CD8 T cells. Study-wide findings and caveats: TRB CDR3s of CXCR3-positive naive cells were more hydrophobic than those of CXCR3-negative naive cells.

UMI-labeled 5' RACE TRB cDNA libraries were prepared from the cells. One entry per CDR3 protein, without DNA, is what TCRdb gives after re-calling the 5' RACE reads. The sample totals some 130,000 distinct CDR3 sequences. These receptors have no identified antigens. The specimen was naive CXCR3+ CD8+ T cells from blood. Subset: CD45RO-CCR7+CD27+CD95- naive CD8+ T cells expressing CXCR3 (TNR3+). The receptors were gathered from a human donor in good health. Some clones in this sample may be carry-over from other donors' samples.

This chain joins TRBV5-5 and TRBJ2-7; lacking DNA, the TRBD2 call made by TCRdb goes unchecked. Germline assignment: CDR1 SGHKS and CDR2 YYEKEE (reference sequence). There are 13 residues in the CDR3. CDR3 sequence: CASSPGLTYEQYF.

The chain uses TRBV6-1 and TRBJ2-5. Germline CDR1 and CDR2: MNHNS and SASEGT. This CDR3 has 15 amino acids. The CDR3 reads CASSADTKTQETQYF.

V is TRBV29-1 and J is TRBJ1-2; TCRdb gives TRBD1 as the D gene, but with no DNA this cannot be confirmed. CDR1 is SQVTM, CDR2 ANQGSEA, per germline. This CDR3 has 14 residues. CDR3 region: CSVEDLGQTYGYTF.

The J gene is TRBJ1-5, the V gene TRBV6-2 or TRBV6-3. CDR1 MNHEY and CDR2 SVGEGT come from the germline V gene. The CDR3 runs to 13 residues. The CDR3 loop reads CASSYARSQPQHF.

The genes are TRBV15 and TRBJ2-5; TCRdb's assignment of TRBD2 cannot be checked, as there is no DNA. The length of the CDR3 is 14 residues. Germline V gene lookup returns CDR1 LNHNV and CDR2 YYDKDF (reference sequence). CDR3 in amino acids: CATSPKREWETQYF. The whole variable domain, remainder taken from reference TRBV15 and TRBJ2-5, is DAMVIQNPRYQVTQFGKPVTLSCSQTLNHNVMYWYQQKSSQAPKLLFHYYDKDFNNEADTPDNFQSRRPNTSFCFLDIRSPGLGDTAMYLCATSPKREWETQYFGPGTRLLVL.

V gene TRBV15 combines with J gene TRBJ2-7; TCRdb names TRBD1, which stays unverified in the absence of DNA. This CDR3 is built from 16 residues. Germline lookup yields CDR1 LNHNV and CDR2 YYDKDF (reference sequence). CDR3 region: CATSRDRDTGDYEQYF.

The chain has TRBV10-3 and TRBJ2-1. The CDR3 runs 13 residues. Germline assignment: CDR1 ENHRY and CDR2 SYGVKD. CDR3 amino acids: CAIRMDFYNEQFF.

The chain combines TRBV23-1 with TRBJ2-1; TCRdb names TRBD1, which stays unverified in the absence of DNA. TRBV23-1 is noted as an ORF with a role that remains uncertain. There are 12 residues in the CDR3. Here the CDR3 reads CASRPRGNEQFF.

The J gene is TRBJ2-7, the V gene TRBV12-3 or TRBV12-4. The CDR3 consists of 15 residues. This CDR3 is CASSLRTAASYEQYF.

The chain links TRBV11-2 to TRBJ2-5; no DNA is available, so the TRBD2 call from TCRdb remains unchecked. CDR3 size: 16 residues. CDR1 is SGHAT and CDR2 is FQNNGV in the germline V gene. The CDR3 loop reads CASSSGLAGGVETQYF. Using reference TRBV11-2 and TRBJ2-5 for the parts outside the CDR3, the full variable domain is EAGVAQSPRYKIIEKRQSVAFWCNPISGHATLYWYQQILGQGPKLLIQFQNNGVVDDSQLPKDRFSAERLKGVDSTLKIQPAKLEDSAVYLCASSSGLAGGVETQYFGPGTRLLVL.

The rearrangement joins TRBV18 to TRBJ1-1. CDR1 and CDR2 from the germline V gene are KGHSH and LQKENI. The CDR3 sequence is 14 residues long. The CDR3 here is CASSPSNRRTEALF.

V gene TRBV4-1 combines with J gene TRBJ2-1; TCRdb lists TRBD1, though no DNA is available to test this call. Germline-derived CDR1 and CDR2 are MGHRA and YSYEKL. The CDR3 consists of 16 residues. CDR3 sequence: CASKPGTESSYNEQFF.

V usage is TRBV7-9 and J usage is TRBJ2-1. Germline V gives CDR1 SEHNR, CDR2 FQNEAQ (reference sequence). This CDR3 comprises 15 residues. The CDR3 sequence is CASSLATWYYNEQFF.

The CDR3 region is CASSRLEELGETQYF. V usage is TRBV28 and J usage is TRBJ2-5. Germline V CDR1 and CDR2: MDHEN, SYDVKM. This CDR3 contains 15 residues.

CDR3 amino acids: CSAGLGTNRYEQYF. The V gene is TRBV29-1, the J gene TRBJ2-7; there is no DNA to check the TCRdb D call of TRBD1. This CDR3 region has 14 residues. In germline, CDR1 is SQVTM, CDR2 ANQGSEA.

The chain employs TRBV7-9 and TRBJ2-7; absent DNA, TCRdb's TRBD1 call cannot be checked. This CDR3 region has 17 residues. Germline CDR1 SEHNR, CDR2 FQNEAQ (reference sequence). The CDR3 loop is CASSLAAFGDRLYEQYF. Together with reference TRBV7-9 and TRBJ2-7, the CDR3 gives the full variable domain: DTGVSQNPRHKITKRGQNVTFRCDPISEHNRLYWYRQTLGQGPEFLTYFQNEAQLEKSRLLSDRFSAERPKGSFSTLEIQRTEQGDSAMYLCASSLAAFGDRLYEQYFGPGTRLTVT.

The chain uses TRBV10-3 and TRBJ2-7. CDR3 size: 16 residues. CDR1 ENHRY and CDR2 SYGVKD come from the germline V gene. CDR3 sequence reads: CAISVQGRASSYEQYF.

The CDR3 protein is CSASQADTEAFF. V usage is TRBV20-1 and J usage is TRBJ1-1. Germline CDR1 reads DFQATT; CDR2 reads SNEGSKA (reference sequence). This CDR3 has 12 amino acids.